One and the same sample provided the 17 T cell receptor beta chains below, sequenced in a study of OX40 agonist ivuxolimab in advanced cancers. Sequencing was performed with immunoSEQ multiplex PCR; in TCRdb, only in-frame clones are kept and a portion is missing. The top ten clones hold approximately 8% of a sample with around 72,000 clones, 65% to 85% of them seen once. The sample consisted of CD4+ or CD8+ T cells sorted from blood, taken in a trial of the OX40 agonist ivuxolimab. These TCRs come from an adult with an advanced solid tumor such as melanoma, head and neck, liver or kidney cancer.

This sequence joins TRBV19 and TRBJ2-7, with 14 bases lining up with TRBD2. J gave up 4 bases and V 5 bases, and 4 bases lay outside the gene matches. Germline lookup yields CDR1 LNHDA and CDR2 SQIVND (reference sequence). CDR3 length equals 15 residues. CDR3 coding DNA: TGTGCCAGTAGTCTACGACTAGCGGGAGGGTACGAGCAGTACTTC. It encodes CASSLRLAGGYEQYF.

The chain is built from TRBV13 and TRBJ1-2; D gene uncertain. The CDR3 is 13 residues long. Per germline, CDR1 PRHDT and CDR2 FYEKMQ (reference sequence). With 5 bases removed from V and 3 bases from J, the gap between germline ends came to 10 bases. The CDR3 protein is CASSRSSYYGYTF. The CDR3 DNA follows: TGTGCCAGCAGCCGATCGTCCTACTATGGCTACACCTTC.

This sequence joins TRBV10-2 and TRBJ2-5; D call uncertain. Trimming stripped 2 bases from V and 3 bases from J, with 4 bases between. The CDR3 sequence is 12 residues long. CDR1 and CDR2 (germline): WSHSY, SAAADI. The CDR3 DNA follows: TGCGCCAGCAGTGAGACAGAAGAGACCCAGTACTTC. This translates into CASSETEETQYF.

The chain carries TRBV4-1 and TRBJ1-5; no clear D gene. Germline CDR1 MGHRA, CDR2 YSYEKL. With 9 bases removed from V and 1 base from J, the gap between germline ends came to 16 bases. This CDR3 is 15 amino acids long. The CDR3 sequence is CASSSPGGSNQPQHF. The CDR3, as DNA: TGCGCCAGTTCCTCACCGGGTGGGAGCAATCAGCCCCAGCATTTT.

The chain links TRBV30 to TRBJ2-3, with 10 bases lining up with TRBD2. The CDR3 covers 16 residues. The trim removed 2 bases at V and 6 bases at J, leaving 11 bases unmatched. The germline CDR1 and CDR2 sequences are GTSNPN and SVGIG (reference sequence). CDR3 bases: TGTGCCTGGAGTTCAAAAGGGACTAGCGAGGACGATACGCAGTATTTT. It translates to CAWSSKGTSEDDTQYF.

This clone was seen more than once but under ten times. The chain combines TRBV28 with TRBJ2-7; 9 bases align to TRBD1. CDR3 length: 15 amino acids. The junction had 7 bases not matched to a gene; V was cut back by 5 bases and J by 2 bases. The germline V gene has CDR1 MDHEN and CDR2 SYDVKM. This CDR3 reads CASSVAGTGPYEQYF. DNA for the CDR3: TGTGCCAGCAGTGTCGCCGGGACAGGGCCCTACGAGCAGTACTTC.

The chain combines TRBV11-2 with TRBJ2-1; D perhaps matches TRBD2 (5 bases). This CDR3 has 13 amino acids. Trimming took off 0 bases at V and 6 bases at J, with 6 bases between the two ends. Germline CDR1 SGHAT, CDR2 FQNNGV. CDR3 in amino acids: CASSLDLANEQFF. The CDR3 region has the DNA TGTGCCAGCAGCTTAGATCTAGCCAATGAGCAGTTCTTC. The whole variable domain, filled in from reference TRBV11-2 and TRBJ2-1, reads EAGVAQSPRYKIIEKRQSVAFWCNPISGHATLYWYQQILGQGPKLLIQFQNNGVVDDSQLPKDRFSAERLKGVDSTLKIQPAKLEDSAVYLCASSLDLANEQFFGPGTRLTVL.

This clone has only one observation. CDR3 residues: CASSILGQGVSGANVLTF. The CDR3 DNA reads TGTGCCAGTAGTATTTTGGGGCAGGGGGTCTCTGGGGCCAACGTCCTGACTTTC. The chain employs TRBV19 and TRBJ2-6; 7 bases are a match to TRBD1. The CDR3 loop spans 18 amino acids. Germline-derived CDR1 and CDR2 are LNHDA and SQIVND (reference sequence). The V segment lost 3 bases and the J segment 0 bases; nucleotides outside the gene matches: 8.

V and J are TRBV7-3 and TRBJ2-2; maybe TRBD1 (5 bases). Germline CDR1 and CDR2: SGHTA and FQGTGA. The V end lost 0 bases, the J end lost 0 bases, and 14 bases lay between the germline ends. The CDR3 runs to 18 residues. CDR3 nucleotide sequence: TGTGCCAGCAGCTTAACAACTACAGGTGTTACGAACACCGGGGAGCTGTTTTTT. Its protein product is CASSLTTTGVTNTGELFF.

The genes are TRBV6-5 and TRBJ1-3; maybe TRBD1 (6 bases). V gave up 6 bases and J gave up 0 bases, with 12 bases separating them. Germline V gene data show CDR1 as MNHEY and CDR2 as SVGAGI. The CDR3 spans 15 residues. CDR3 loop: CASSLDSFSGNTIYF. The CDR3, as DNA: TGTGCCAGCAGCTTGGACAGCTTCTCTGGAAACACCATATATTTT.

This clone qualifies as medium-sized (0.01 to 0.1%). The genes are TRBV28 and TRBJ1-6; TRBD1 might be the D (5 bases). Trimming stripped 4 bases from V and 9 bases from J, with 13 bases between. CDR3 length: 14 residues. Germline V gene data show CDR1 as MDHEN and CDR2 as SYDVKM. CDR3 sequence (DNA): TGTGCCAGCAGTTACACGGGGGATTTTTCACCCCTCCACTTT. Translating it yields CASSYTGDFSPLHF.

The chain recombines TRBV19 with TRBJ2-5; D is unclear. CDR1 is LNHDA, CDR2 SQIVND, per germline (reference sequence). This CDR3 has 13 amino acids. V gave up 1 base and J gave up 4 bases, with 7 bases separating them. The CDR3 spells CASSIVPAETQYF. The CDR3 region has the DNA TGTGCCAGTAGTATAGTACCGGCAGAGACCCAGTACTTC.

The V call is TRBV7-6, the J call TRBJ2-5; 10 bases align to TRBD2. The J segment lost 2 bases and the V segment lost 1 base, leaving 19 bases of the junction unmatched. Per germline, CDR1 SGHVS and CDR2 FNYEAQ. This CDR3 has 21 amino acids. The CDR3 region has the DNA TGTGCCAGCAGCTTAGTAGTGAGCGGGGGTTTCCTAGCGGGAGTTCAAGAGACCCAGTACTTC. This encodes CASSLVVSGGFLAGVQETQYF.

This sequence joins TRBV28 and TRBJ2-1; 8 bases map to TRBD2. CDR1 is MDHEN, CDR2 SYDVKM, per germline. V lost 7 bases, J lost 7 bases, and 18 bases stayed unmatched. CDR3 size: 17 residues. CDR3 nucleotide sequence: TGTGCCAGCATTCCACCCCACGGAGGCAGCGGGAGTAATGAGCAGTTCTTC. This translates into CASIPPHGGSGSNEQFF.

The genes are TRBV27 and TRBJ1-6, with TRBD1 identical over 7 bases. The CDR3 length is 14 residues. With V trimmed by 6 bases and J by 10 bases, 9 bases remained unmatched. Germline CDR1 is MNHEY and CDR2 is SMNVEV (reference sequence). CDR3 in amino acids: CASRQGEVVSPLHF. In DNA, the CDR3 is TGTGCCAGCAGGCAGGGGGAAGTGGTGTCACCCCTCCACTTT.

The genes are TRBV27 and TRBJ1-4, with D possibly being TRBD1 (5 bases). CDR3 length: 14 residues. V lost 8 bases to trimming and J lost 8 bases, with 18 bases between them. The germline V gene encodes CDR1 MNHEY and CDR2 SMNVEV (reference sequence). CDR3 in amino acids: CASRRRFGDEKLFF. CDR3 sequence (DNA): TGTGCCAGCCGGAGAAGGTTTGGGGACGAAAAACTGTTTTTT.

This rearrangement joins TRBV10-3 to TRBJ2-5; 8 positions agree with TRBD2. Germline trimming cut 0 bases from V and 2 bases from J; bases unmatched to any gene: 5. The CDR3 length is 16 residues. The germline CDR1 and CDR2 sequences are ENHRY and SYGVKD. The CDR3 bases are TGTGCCATCAGTGAGTCGCTGCGGGGGGTTCAAGAGACCCAGTACTTC. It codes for CAISESLRGVQETQYF.